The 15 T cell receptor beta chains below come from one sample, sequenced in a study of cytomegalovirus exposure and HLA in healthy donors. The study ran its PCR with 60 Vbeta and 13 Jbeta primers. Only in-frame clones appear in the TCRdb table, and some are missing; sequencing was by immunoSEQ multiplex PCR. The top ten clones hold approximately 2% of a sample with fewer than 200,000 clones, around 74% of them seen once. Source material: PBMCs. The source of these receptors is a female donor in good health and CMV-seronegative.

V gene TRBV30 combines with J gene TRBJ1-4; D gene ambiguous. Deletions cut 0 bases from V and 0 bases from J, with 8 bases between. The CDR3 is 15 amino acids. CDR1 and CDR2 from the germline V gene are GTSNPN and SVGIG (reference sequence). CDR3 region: CAWSVKRATNEKLFF. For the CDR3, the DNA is TGTGCCTGGAGTGTCAAACGGGCAACTAATGAAAAACTGTTTTTT. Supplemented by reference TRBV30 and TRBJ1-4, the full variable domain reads SQTIHQWPATLVQPVGSPLSLECTVEGTSNPNLYWYRQAAGRGLQLLFYSVGIGQISSEVPQNLSASRPQDRQFILSSKKLLLSDSGFYLCAWSVKRATNEKLFFGSGTQLSVL.

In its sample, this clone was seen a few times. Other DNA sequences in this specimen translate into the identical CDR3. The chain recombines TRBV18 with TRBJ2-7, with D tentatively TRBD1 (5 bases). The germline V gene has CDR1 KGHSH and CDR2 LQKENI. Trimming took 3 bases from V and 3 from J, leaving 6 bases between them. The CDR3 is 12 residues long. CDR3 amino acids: CASSPDSYEQYF. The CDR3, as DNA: TGTGCCAGCTCACCCGACAGCTACGAGCAGTACTTC. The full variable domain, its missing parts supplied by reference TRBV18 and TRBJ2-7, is NAGVMQNPRHLVRRRGQEARLRCSPMKGHSHVYWYRQLPEEGLKFMVYLQKENIIDESGMPKERFSAEFPKEGPSILRIQQVVRGDSAAYFCASSPDSYEQYFGPGTRLTVT.

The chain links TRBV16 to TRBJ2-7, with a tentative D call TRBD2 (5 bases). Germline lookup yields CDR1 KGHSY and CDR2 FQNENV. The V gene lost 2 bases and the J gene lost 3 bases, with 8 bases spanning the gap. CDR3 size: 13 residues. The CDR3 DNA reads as TGTGCCAGCAGCCAACCGGGGTACTACGAGCAGTACTTC. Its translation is CASSQPGYYEQYF. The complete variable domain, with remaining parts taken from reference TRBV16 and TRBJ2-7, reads GEEVAQTPKHLVRGEGQKAKLYCAPIKGHSYVFWYQQVLKNEFKFLISFQNENVFDETGMPKERFSAKCLPNSPCSLEIQATKLEDSAVYFCASSQPGYYEQYFGPGTRLTVT.

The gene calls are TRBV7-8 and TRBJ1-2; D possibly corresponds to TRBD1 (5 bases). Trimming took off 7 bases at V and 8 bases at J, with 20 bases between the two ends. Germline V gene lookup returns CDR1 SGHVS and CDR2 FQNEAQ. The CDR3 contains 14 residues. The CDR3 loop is CASKIPGGVGGYTF. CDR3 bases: TGTGCCAGCAAGATCCCGGGGGGGGTTGGAGGCTACACCTTC.

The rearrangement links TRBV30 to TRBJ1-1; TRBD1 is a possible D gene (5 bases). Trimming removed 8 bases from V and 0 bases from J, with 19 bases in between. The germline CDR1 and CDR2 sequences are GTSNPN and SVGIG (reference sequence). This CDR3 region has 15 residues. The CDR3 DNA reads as TGTGCCCTGGGGGAGGTCTGGGCGTTGAACACTGAAGCTTTCTTT. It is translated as CALGEVWALNTEAFF.

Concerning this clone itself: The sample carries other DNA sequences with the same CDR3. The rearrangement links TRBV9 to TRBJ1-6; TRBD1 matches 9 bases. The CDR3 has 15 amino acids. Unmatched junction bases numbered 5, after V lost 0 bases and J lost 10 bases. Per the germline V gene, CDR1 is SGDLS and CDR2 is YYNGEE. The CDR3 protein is CASSVEDRGGSPLHF. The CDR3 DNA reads TGTGCCAGCAGCGTAGAGGACAGGGGAGGCTCACCCCTCCACTTT.

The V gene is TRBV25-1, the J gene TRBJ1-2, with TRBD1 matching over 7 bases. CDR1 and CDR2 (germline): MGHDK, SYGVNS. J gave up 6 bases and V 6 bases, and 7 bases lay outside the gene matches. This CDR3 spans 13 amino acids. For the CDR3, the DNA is TGTGCCAGCAGAGGGAGACAGGGACATGGCTACACCTTC. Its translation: CASRGRQGHGYTF.

CDR3 in DNA: TGCGCCAGCAGCTCCAACAGGGCAACTAATGAAAAACTGTTTTTT. Its translation: CASSSNRATNEKLFF. The rearrangement joins TRBV5-1 to TRBJ1-4; D perhaps matches TRBD1 (6 bases). The CDR3 has 15 residues. V gave up 3 bases and J gave up 0 bases, with 9 bases separating them. CDR1 and CDR2 from the germline V gene are SGHRS and YFSETQ.

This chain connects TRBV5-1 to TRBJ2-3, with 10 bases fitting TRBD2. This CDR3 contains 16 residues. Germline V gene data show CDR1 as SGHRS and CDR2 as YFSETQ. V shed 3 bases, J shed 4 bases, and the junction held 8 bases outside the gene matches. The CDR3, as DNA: TGCGCCAGCAGCTCACTTAGCGGGGGGCTGGCAGATACGCAGTATTTT. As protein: CASSSLSGGLADTQYF.

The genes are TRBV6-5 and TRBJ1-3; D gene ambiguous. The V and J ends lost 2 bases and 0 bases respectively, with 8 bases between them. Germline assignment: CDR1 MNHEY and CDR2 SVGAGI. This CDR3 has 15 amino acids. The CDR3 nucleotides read TGTGCCAGCAGTTACACCAGGCTCTCTGGAAACACCATATATTTT. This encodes CASSYTRLSGNTIYF.

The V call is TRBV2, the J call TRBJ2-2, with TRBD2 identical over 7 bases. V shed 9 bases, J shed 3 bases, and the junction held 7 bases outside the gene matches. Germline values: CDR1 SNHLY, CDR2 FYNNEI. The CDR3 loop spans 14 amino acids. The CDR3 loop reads CASLGGIYTGELFF. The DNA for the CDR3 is TGTGCCAGTCTGGGGGGGATCTACACCGGGGAGCTGTTTTTT.

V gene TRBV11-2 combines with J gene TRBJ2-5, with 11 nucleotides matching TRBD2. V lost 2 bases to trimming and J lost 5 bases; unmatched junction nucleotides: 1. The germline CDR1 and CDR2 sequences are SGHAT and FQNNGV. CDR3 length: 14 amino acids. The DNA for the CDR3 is TGTGCCAGCAGCTTAACTAGCGGGGGTGAGACCCAGTACTTC. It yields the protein CASSLTSGGETQYF.

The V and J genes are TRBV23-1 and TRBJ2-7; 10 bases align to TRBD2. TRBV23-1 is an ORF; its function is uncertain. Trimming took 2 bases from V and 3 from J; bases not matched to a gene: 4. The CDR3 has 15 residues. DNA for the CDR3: TGCGCCAGCAGTCAAAAGGTAGCGGGGGGCTACGAGCAGTACTTC. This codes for CASSQKVAGGYEQYF.

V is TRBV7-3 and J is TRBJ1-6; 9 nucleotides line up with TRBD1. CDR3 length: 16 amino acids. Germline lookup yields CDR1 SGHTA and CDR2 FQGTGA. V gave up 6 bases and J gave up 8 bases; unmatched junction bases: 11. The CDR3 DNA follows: TGTGCCAGCAGTAATAACCGGGACAGGGAACATTCACCCCTCCACTTT. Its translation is CASSNNRDREHSPLHF.

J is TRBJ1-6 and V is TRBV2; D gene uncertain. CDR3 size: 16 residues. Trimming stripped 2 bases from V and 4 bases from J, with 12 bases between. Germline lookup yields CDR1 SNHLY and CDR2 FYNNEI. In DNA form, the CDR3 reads TGTGCCAGCAGTGAACGGGGAGGGATATATAATTCACCCCTCCACTTT. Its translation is CASSERGGIYNSPLHF.